This T cell receptor (beta chain) was identified in a study of regulatory T cells in long-lasting Graves disease. The CDR3 spans 14 residues. In germline, CDR1 is SGHTA, CDR2 FQGNSA. Trimming stripped 3 bases from V and 2 bases from J, with 9 bases between. Indicated time point: newly diagnosed GD, antithyroid drugs for less than 3 months. PBMCs were the source of the RNA used for TCR sequencing. General study findings and limits: With a small sample size, accuracy may have been reduced. Favoring TRBV28, TRBJ1-2 and TRBJ2-5 was a feature seen in persistent disease.

Arm-PCR of CDR3 regions and iRepertoire HTBI primers were used to build TCR beta libraries. A single record per CDR3 protein comes from TCRdb applying MiXCR to the multiplex PCR reads. The sample comprises 540,000 or so distinct CDR3 sequences, roughly 12% of which are singletons, and approximately 9.3% rests with the top ten. The sample holds a few counts of this clonotype. Its antigen remains unidentified. The same data also went into a second study, on T cells in Graves' hyperthyroidism and ophthalmopathy. That report notes: Blood shared most expanded thyroid clonotypes above 0.001. Ophthalmopathy and stable hyperthyroidism were told apart by a 13 V-J model.

The input for sequencing was peripheral blood mononuclear cells (PBMCs), taken at new diagnosis, from a patient treated with antithyroid drugs. The chain employs TRBV7-2 and TRBJ2-3, with a tentative D call TRBD2 (7 bases). This sequence was found in a man under 40 with Graves disease. CDR3 in amino acids: CASSFAGATDTQYF. DNA for the CDR3: TGTGCCAGCAGCTTTGCGGGGGCCACAGATACGCAGTATTTT.